This TCR beta chain was identified in a study of shared clonotypes between healthy human individuals. Naive CD8 isolation took CD45RO-negative cells positively selected for CCR7 and excluded terminally differentiated effector memory CD45RA+ cells. Germline CDR1 SGHVS, CDR2 FQNEAQ. Trimming took 2 bases from V and 6 from J; bases not matched to a gene: 11. The CDR3 is made up of 16 amino acids. For each subset, genomic DNA was distributed in equal portions over several immunoSEQ plates. Libraries were prepared by immunoSEQ multiplex PCR; TCRdb keeps only in-frame clonotypes and omits some of them. The sample carries around 2,000,000 clones, 85% to 95% recorded once.

The rearrangement links TRBV7-8 to TRBJ2-3, with 7 bases fitting TRBD2. Sequences were obtained from naive CD8+ T cells from PBMCs. The sequence was collected from a man between 18 and 35 years old in good health. Some clones in this sample may be carry-over from other donors' samples. In nucleotides, the CDR3 is TGTGCCAGCAGCTTAATCAGCGGGGTCTCTAGTGATACGCAGTATTTT. Residues: CASSLISGVSSDTQYF. The full variable domain, its missing parts supplied by reference TRBV7-8 and TRBJ2-3, is GAGVSQSPRYKVAKRGQDVALRCDPISGHVSLFWYQQALGQGPEFLTYFQNEAQLDKSGLPSDRFFAERPEGSVSTLKIQRTQQEDSAVYLCASSLISGVSSDTQYFGPGTRLTVL.